The 16 T cell receptor beta chains below come from one sample, sequenced in a study of Ad26.COV2.S vaccination and SARS-CoV-2 variants. The method was immunoSEQ multiplex PCR; TCRdb's version includes in-frame clones alone and lacks a portion of them. The sample lists some 350,000 clones, about 85% occurring once. The treatment was: 15 to 20 received Ad26.COV2.S at low or high dose, single or two shots; several received placebo; per-sample allocation not given. It was on day 63 after the first vaccine or placebo injection that samples were taken. The sequenced sample was peripheral blood, obtained in a trial of Ad26.COV2.S vaccine versus placebo. The source is a person between 18 and 65 years old who received the Ad26.COV2.S COVID-19 vaccine or a placebo.

V is TRBV4-1 and J is TRBJ1-1; D is unresolved. CDR1 MGHRA and CDR2 YSYEKL come from the germline V gene. There are 12 residues in the CDR3. Trimming stripped 3 bases from V and 11 bases from J, with 13 bases between. CDR3 in amino acids: CASSQTGSWAFF. The DNA for the CDR3 is TGCGCCAGCAGCCAGACGGGGTCGTGGGCTTTCTTT.

The rearrangement uses TRBV4-1 and TRBJ1-4; the D gene is possibly TRBD1 (6 bases). The ends were cut back, 4 bases at V and 3 bases at J, with 27 bases in the middle. This CDR3 is built from 20 residues. Germline V gives CDR1 MGHRA, CDR2 YSYEKL. The DNA for the CDR3 is TGCGCCAGCAGCCCACCCGAGACAGGAGCCTGGCTCGCGGCTAATGAAAAACTGTTTTTT. This sequence encodes CASSPPETGAWLAANEKLFF.

The rearrangement joins TRBV7-2 to TRBJ1-2; D uncertain. Trimming took off 5 bases at V and 8 bases at J, with 15 bases between the two ends. There are 13 residues in the CDR3. The germline gives CDR1 SGHTA, CDR2 FQGNSA. The CDR3 loop is CASSRLKAGGYTF. CDR3 bases: TGTGCCAGCAGCCGATTAAAAGCAGGAGGCTACACCTTC.

V gene TRBV7-2 combines with J gene TRBJ1-2, with 7 positions matching TRBD1. J was trimmed by 5 bases and V by 3 bases; bases with no gene match: 3. From germline, CDR1 is SGHTA and CDR2 FQGNSA. The CDR3 is made up of 13 amino acids. CDR3 protein: CASSLGQIYGYTF. The CDR3 DNA reads TGTGCCAGCAGCTTGGGACAGATATATGGCTACACCTTC.

V usage is TRBV7-6 and J usage is TRBJ1-1, with D unresolved. The CDR3 has 14 residues. CDR1 is SGHVS, CDR2 FNYEAQ, per germline. V gave up 5 bases and J gave up 1 base, with 11 bases separating them. The CDR3 DNA reads TGTGCCAGCAGCCTCGGTGGACGGAACACTGAAGCTTTCTTT. It is translated as CASSLGGRNTEAFF.

The CDR3 DNA reads TGTGCCAGCAGCTTAGTCAGCGGGAAACTAGGGACAGATACGCAGTATTTT. Its protein is CASSLVSGKLGTDTQYF. The V call is TRBV7-2, the J call TRBJ2-3; 7 bases agree with TRBD2. The trim removed 1 base at V and 3 bases at J, leaving 10 bases unmatched. CDR3 length equals 17 residues. Germline V CDR1 and CDR2: SGHTA, FQGNSA. The entire variable domain, with the rest obtained from reference TRBV7-2 and TRBJ2-3, is as follows: GAGVSQSPSNKVTEKGKDVELRCDPISGHTALYWYRQSLGQGLEFLIYFQGNSAPDKSGLPSDRFSAERTGGSVSTLTIQRTQQEDSAVYLCASSLVSGKLGTDTQYFGPGTRLTVL.

V is TRBV28 and J is TRBJ1-1; D perhaps matches TRBD1 (5 bases). The CDR3 is 15 residues long. With 5 bases removed from V and 0 bases from J, the gap between germline ends came to 13 bases. Germline V gene lookup returns CDR1 MDHEN and CDR2 SYDVKM. The DNA for the CDR3 is TGTGCCAGCAGTCCGCAGGGCAGATTGAACACTGAAGCTTTCTTT. Translated, it gives CASSPQGRLNTEAFF.

V gene TRBV2 combines with J gene TRBJ2-3; either TRBD1 or TRBD2 may supply D (5 bases each). Trimming cost V 5 bases and J 5 bases, with 14 bases left between them. Germline V CDR1 and CDR2: SNHLY, FYNNEI. This CDR3 has 14 amino acids. CDR3 sequence (DNA): TGTGCCAGCAGTTGGACAACCGAGGGAGATACGCAGTATTTT. Encoded protein: CASSWTTEGDTQYF.

This clone was detected once. V and J are TRBV19 and TRBJ2-1; weak D call: TRBD1 (5 bases). The CDR3 totals 14 residues. The V and J ends lost 7 bases and 0 bases respectively, with 10 bases between them. Germline V lookup: CDR1 LNHDA, CDR2 SQIVND (reference sequence). CDR3 residues: CASMGRSSYNEQFF. CDR3 nucleotides: TGTGCCAGTATGGGGCGGAGCTCCTACAATGAGCAGTTCTTC. Full variable domain (rest looked up from reference TRBV19 and TRBJ2-1): DGGITQSPKYLFRKEGQNVTLSCEQNLNHDAMYWYRQDPGQGLRLIYYSQIVNDFQKGDIAEGYSVSREKKESFPLTVTSAQKNPTAFYLCASMGRSSYNEQFFGPGTRLTVL.

The chain combines TRBV10-1 with TRBJ2-5; D remains ambiguous. CDR1 WNHNN and CDR2 SYGVQD come from the germline V gene (reference sequence). CDR3 length: 12 amino acids. The V and J ends lost 4 bases and 0 bases respectively, with 3 bases between them. CDR3 nucleotides: TGCGCCAGCAGTGGTGACCAAGAGACCCAGTACTTC. Its translation is CASSGDQETQYF.

The genes are TRBV30 and TRBJ1-3; possible D gene TRBD1, 6 bases. The CDR3 extends over 15 amino acids. Trimming removed 7 bases at V and 5 bases at J, with 21 bases between. CDR1 GTSNPN and CDR2 SVGIG come from the germline V gene (reference sequence). The CDR3 protein is CALPVFVGARNTIYF. CDR3 sequence (DNA): TGTGCCTTACCCGTATTTGTGGGGGCCAGAAACACCATATATTTT.

This chain connects TRBV18 to TRBJ1-2; D is uncertain. The CDR3 covers 15 residues. Trimming cost V 2 bases and J 0 bases, with 10 bases left between them. CDR1 is KGHSH and CDR2 is LQKENI in the germline V gene. The CDR3, as DNA: TGTGCCAGCTCACCAGTGGCCGAAACTAACTATGGCTACACCTTC. Amino acids: CASSPVAETNYGYTF.

This sequence joins TRBV5-1 and TRBJ1-6, with a possible D match to TRBD1 (5 bases). CDR1 is SGHRS, CDR2 YFSETQ, per germline. Trimming stripped 0 bases from V and 7 bases from J, with 11 bases between. The CDR3 spans 15 residues. In DNA form, the CDR3 reads TGCGCCAGCAGCTTGGAACCACAGGAGAATTCACCCCTCCACTTT. Translating gives CASSLEPQENSPLHF.

The genes are TRBV7-6 and TRBJ2-5; D is unresolved. The V end was cut by 6 bases, the J end by 2 bases, with 7 bases between. Germline V gene data show CDR1 as SGHVS and CDR2 as FNYEAQ. This CDR3 spans 12 amino acids. The CDR3 loop is CASRTFQETQYF. Here the CDR3 DNA reads TGTGCCAGCAGAACATTTCAAGAGACCCAGTACTTC.

This chain joins TRBV27 and TRBJ2-7; 10 nucleotides match TRBD1. This CDR3 contains 17 residues. The germline gives CDR1 MNHEY, CDR2 SMNVEV (reference sequence). The junction had 10 bases not matched to a gene; V was cut back by 5 bases and J by 0 bases. CDR3 nucleotide sequence: TGTGCCAGCAGTCTAAGACGACAGGGGGCGGCCTCCTACGAGCAGTACTTC. Encoded protein: CASSLRRQGAASYEQYF.

The V call is TRBV18, the J call TRBJ2-5; D unresolved. Deletions cut 4 bases from V and 5 bases from J, with 17 bases between. CDR1 KGHSH and CDR2 LQKENI come from the germline V gene. The CDR3 consists of 15 residues. DNA of the CDR3: TGTGCCAGCTCACGGGTTCCTGTCCTAAGCGAGACCCAGTACTTC. Translated, it gives CASSRVPVLSETQYF.